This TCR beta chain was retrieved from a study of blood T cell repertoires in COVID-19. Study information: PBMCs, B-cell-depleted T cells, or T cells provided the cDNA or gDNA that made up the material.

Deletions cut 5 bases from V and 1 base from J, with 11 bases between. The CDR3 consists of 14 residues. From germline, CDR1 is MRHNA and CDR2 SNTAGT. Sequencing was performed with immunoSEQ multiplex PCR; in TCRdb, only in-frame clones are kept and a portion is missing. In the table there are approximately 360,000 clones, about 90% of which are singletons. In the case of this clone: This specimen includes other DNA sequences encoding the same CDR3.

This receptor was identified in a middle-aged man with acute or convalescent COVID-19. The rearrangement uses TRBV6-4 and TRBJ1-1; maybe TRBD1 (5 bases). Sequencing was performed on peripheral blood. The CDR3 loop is CASSPGPGNTEAFF. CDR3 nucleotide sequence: TGTGCCAGCAGTCCAGGGCCCGGGAACACTGAAGCTTTCTTT.